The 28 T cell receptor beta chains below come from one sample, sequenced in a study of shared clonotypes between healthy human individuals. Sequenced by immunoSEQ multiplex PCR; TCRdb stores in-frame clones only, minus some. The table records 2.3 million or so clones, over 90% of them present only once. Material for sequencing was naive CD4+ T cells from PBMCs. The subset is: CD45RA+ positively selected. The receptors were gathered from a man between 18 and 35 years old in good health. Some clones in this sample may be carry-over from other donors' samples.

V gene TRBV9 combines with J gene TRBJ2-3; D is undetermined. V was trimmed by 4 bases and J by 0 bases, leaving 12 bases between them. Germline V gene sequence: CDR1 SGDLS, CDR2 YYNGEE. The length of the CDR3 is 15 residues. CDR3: CASSPLQPSTDTQYF. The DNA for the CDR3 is TGTGCCAGCAGCCCCTTGCAACCAAGCACAGATACGCAGTATTTT.

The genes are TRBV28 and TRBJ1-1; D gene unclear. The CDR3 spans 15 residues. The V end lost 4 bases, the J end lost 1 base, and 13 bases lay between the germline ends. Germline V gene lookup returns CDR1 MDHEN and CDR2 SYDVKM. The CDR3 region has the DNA TGTGCCAGCAGTTCCCCGTTGGGGTCGAACACTGAAGCTTTCTTT. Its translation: CASSSPLGSNTEAFF.

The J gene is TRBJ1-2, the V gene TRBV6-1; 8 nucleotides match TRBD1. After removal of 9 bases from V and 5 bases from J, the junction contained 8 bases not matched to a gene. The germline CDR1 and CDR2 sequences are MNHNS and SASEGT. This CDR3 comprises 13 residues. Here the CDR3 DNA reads TGTGCCAGTAGGACAGGGAATGGGTATGGCTACACCTTC. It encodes CASRTGNGYGYTF.

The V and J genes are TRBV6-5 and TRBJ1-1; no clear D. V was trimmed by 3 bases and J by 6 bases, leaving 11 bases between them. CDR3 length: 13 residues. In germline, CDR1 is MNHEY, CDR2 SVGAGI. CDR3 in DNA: TGTGCCAGCAGTTATACTTACCTCTCTGAAGCTTTCTTT. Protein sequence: CASSYTYLSEAFF.

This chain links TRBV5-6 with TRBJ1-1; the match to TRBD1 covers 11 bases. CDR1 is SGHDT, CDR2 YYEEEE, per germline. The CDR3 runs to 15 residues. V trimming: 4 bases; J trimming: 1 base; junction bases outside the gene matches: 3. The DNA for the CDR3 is TGTGCCAGCAGCCCCGGGACAGGGGGGAACACTGAAGCTTTCTTT. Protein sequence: CASSPGTGGNTEAFF.

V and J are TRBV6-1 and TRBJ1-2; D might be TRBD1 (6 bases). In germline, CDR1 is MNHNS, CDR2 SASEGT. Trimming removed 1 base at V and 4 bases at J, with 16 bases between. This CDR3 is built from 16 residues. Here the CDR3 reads CASSEDRASQIYGYTF. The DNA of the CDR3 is TGTGCCAGCAGTGAAGACAGGGCGTCCCAAATCTATGGCTACACCTTC.

The CDR3 nucleotides read TGTGCCTCTGGGACATGGGGCTACGAGCAGTACTTC. Translation gives CASGTWGYEQYF. The chain has TRBV19 and TRBJ2-7, with D tentatively TRBD1 (6 bases). The germline gives CDR1 LNHDA, CDR2 SQIVND (reference sequence). Trimming removed 11 bases from V and 3 bases from J, with 14 bases in between. This CDR3 contains 12 residues.

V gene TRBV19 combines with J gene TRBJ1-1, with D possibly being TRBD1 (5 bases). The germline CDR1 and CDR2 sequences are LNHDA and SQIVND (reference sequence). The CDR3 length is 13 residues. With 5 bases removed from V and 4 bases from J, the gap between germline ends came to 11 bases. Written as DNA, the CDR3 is TGTGCCAGTAGTGGGGCTATCGGCACTGAAGCTTTCTTT. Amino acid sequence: CASSGAIGTEAFF.

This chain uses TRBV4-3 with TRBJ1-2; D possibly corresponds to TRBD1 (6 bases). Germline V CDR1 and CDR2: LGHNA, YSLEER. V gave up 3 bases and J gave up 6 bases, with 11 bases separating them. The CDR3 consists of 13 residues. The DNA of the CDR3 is TGCGCCAGCAGCCATTCCGCAGGGGATGGCTACACCTTC. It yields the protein CASSHSAGDGYTF.

DNA of the CDR3: TGTGCCAGCAGGTACCTCGGCGGGAGTTTCCAAGAGACCCAGTACTTC. This codes for CASRYLGGSFQETQYF. J is TRBJ2-5 and V is TRBV5-6, with 7 nucleotides matching TRBD2. In germline, CDR1 is SGHDT, CDR2 YYEEEE. V shed 5 bases, J shed 1 base, and the junction held 11 bases outside the gene matches. The CDR3 has 16 residues.

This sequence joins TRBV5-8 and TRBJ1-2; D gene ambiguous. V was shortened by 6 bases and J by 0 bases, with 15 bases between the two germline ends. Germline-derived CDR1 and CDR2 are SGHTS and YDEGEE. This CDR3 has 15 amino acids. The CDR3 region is CASTYEGTANYGYTF. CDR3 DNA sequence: TGTGCCAGCACCTACGAGGGTACAGCTAACTATGGCTACACCTTC.

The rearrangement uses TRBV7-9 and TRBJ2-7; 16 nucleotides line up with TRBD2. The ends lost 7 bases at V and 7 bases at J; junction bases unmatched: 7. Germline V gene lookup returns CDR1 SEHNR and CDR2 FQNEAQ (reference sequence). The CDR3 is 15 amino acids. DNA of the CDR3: TGTGCCAGCACCAAAGGGACTAGCGGGAGGGATGAGCAGTACTTC. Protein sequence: CASTKGTSGRDEQYF.

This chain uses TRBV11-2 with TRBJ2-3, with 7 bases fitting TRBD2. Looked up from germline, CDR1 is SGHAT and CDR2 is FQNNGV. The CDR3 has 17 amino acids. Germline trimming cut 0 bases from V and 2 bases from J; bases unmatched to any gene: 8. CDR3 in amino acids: CASSLEISGRHTDTQYF. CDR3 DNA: TGTGCCAGCAGCTTAGAAATTAGCGGGCGACACACAGATACGCAGTATTTT.

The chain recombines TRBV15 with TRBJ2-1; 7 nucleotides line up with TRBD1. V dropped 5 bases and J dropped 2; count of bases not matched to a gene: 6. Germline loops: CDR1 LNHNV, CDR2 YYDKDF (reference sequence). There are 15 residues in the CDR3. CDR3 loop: CATSLQGSPYNEQFF. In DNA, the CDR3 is TGTGCCACCAGCCTACAGGGGTCTCCCTACAATGAGCAGTTCTTC.

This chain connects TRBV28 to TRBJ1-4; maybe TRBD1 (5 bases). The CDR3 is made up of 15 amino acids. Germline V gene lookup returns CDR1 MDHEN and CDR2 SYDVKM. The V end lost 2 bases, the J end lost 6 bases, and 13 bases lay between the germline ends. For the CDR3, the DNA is TGTGCCAGCAGTTTAATGGGGGTCGTCGATGAAAAACTGTTTTTT. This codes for CASSLMGVVDEKLFF.

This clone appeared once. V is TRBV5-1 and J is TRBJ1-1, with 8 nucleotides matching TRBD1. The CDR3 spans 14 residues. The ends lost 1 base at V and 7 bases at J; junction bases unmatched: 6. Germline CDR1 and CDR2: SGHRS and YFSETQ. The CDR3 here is CASSLLITGGEAFF. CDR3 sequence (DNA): TGCGCCAGCAGCTTGCTCATTACAGGGGGTGAAGCTTTCTTT.

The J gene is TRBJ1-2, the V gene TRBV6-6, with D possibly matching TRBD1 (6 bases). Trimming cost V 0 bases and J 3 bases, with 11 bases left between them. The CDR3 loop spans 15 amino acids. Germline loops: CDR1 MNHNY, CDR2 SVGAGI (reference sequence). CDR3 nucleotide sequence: TGTGCCAGCAGTTACTCGGCAGGGGAGGACTATGGCTACACCTTC. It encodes CASSYSAGEDYGYTF.

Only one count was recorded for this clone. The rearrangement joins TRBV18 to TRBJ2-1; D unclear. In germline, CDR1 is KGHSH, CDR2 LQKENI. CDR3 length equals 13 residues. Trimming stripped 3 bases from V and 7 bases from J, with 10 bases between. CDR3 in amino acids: CASSPYLENEQFF. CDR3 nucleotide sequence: TGTGCCAGCTCACCTTATCTCGAGAATGAGCAGTTCTTC.

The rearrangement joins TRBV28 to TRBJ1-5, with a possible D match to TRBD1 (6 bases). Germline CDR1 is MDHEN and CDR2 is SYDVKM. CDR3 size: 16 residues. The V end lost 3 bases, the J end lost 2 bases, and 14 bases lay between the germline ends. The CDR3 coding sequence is TGTGCCAGCAGTTTCGGGACAACCTACGGCAATCAGCCCCAGCATTTT. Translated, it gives CASSFGTTYGNQPQHF.

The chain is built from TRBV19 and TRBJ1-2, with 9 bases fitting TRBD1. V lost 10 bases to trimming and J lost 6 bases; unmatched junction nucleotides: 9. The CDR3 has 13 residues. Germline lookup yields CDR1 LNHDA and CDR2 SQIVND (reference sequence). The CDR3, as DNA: TGTGCCACCCTTAGGGACAGGGTTGATGGCTACACCTTC. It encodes CATLRDRVDGYTF. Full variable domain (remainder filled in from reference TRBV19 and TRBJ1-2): DGGITQSPKYLFRKEGQNVTLSCEQNLNHDAMYWYRQDPGQGLRLIYYSQIVNDFQKGDIAEGYSVSREKKESFPLTVTSAQKNPTAFYLCATLRDRVDGYTFGSGTRLTVV.

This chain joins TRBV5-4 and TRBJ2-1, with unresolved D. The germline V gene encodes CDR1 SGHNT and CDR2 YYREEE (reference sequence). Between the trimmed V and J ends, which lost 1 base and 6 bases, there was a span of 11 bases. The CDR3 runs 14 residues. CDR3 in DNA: TGTGCCAGCAGCTTGTTTCTGGCTAGCAATGAGCAGTTCTTC. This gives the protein CASSLFLASNEQFF.

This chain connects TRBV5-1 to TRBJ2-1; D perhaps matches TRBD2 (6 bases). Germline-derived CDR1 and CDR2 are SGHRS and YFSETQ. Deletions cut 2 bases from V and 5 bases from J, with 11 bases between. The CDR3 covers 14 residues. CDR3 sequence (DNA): TGCGCCAGCAGCTTTGCGGGAATGAACAATGAGCAGTTCTTC. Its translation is CASSFAGMNNEQFF.

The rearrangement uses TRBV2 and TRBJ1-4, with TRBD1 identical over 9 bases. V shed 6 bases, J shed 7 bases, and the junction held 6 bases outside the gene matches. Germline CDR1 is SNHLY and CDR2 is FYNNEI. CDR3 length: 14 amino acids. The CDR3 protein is CASREQGASEKLFF. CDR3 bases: TGTGCCAGCAGGGAACAGGGGGCGAGTGAAAAACTGTTTTTT.

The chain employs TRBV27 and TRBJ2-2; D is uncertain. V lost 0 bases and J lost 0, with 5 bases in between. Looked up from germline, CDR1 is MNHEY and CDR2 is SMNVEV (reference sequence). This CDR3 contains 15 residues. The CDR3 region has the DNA TGTGCCAGCAGTTTATCAGTATCGAACACCGGGGAGCTGTTTTTT. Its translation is CASSLSVSNTGELFF.

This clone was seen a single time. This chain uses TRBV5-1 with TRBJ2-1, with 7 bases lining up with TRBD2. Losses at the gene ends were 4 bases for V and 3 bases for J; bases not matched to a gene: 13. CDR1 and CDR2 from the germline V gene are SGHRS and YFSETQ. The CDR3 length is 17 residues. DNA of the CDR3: TGCGCCAGCAGCCCCTGGATGTCGGCGGGAGTCTACAATGAGCAGTTCTTC. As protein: CASSPWMSAGVYNEQFF. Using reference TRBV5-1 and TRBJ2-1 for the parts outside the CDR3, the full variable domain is KAGVTQTPRYLIKTRGQQVTLSCSPISGHRSVSWYQQTPGQGLQFLFEYFSETQRNKGNFPGRFSGRQFSNSRSEMNVSTLELGDSALYLCASSPWMSAGVYNEQFFGPGTRLTVL.

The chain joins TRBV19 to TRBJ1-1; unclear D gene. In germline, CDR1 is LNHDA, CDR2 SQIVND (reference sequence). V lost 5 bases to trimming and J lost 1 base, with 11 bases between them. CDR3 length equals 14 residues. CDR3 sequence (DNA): TGTGCCAGTAGTCTTTTGAGCGCGAACACTGAAGCTTTCTTT. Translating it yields CASSLLSANTEAFF.

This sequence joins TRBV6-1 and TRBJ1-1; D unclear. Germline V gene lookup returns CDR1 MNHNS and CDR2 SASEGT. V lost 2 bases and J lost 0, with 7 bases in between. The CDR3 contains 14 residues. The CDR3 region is CASSERVLNTEAFF. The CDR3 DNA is TGTGCCAGCAGTGAACGCGTACTGAACACTGAAGCTTTCTTT.

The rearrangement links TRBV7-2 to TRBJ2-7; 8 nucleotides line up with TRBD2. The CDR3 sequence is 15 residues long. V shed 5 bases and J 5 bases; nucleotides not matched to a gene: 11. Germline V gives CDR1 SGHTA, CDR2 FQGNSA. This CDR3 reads CASSGPGLGSNEQYF. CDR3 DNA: TGTGCCAGCAGCGGCCCGGGACTAGGGTCCAACGAGCAGTACTTC.